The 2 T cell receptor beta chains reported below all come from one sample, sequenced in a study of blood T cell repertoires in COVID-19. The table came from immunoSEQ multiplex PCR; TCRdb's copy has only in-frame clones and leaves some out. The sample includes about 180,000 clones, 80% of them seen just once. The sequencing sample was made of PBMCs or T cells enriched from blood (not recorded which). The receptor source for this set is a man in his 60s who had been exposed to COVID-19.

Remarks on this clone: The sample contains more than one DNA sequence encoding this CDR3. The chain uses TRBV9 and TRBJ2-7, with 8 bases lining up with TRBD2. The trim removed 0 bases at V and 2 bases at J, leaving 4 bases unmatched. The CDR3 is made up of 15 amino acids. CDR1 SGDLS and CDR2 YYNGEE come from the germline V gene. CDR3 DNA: TGTGCCAGCAGCGTAGGAACTAGCGGCCCCTACGAGCAGTACTTC. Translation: CASSVGTSGPYEQYF.

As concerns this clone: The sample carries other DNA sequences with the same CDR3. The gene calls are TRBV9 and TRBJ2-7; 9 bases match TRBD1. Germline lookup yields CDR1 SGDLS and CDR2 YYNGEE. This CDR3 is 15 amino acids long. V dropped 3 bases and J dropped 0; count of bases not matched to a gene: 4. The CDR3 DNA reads TGTGCCAGCAGCGCTCGGGACAGGGCCTCCTACGAGCAGTACTTC. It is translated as CASSARDRASYEQYF.